One and the same sample provided the 7 T cell receptor beta chains below, sequenced in a study of T cells in Graves' hyperthyroidism and ophthalmopathy. The investigators amplified TCR beta CDR3 regions from RNA transcripts. First-round RT-PCR targeting the TCR CDR3 was performed with the HTBI primer set. Each CDR3 protein gets one entry after TCRdb re-called the multiplex PCR reads with MiXCR. The sample contains around 700,000 distinct CDR3 sequences, 18% of which appear only once. What was sequenced was blood. These receptors were collected from a woman aged 50 to 60 with Graves' hyperthyroidism that later progressed to Graves' ophthalmopathy.

This chain joins TRBV6-1 and TRBJ1-5; 9 nucleotides agree with TRBD1. The CDR3 is 15 amino acids. With V trimmed by 4 bases and J by 5 bases, 6 bases remained unmatched. The germline gives CDR1 MNHNS, CDR2 SASEGT. CDR3 bases: TGTGCCAGCAGTGCAGACAGGGGGATGGATCAGCCCCAGCATTTT. Its translation is CASSADRGMDQPQHF.

At least ten counts were recorded for this clonotype. CDR3 bases: TGTGCCAGCAGCCAAGAGTCCAGCGGGGTTATTATGGGTACGCAGTATTTT. It codes for CASSQESSGVIMGTQYF. V gene TRBV3-1 combines with J gene TRBJ2-3; 7 nucleotides agree with TRBD2. V lost 0 bases, J lost 8 bases, and 14 bases stayed unmatched. Germline V lookup: CDR1 LGHDT, CDR2 YNNKEL (reference sequence). This CDR3 spans 17 amino acids.

The chain recombines TRBV12-3 or TRBV12-4 with TRBJ2-1, with a possible D match to TRBD2 (5 bases). The CDR3 extends over 13 amino acids. The V gene lost 4 bases and the J gene lost 4 bases, with 8 bases spanning the gap. In DNA form, the CDR3 reads TGTGCCAGCAGTTCCGGGATTTACAATGAGCAGTTCTTC. Amino acid sequence: CASSSGIYNEQFF.

This clonotype showed up just a few times. The chain carries TRBV6-1 and TRBJ1-5; D gene uncertain. V gave up 3 bases and J gave up 6 bases, with 12 bases separating them. This CDR3 contains 14 residues. Germline values: CDR1 MNHNS, CDR2 SASEGT. The CDR3 DNA sequence: TGTGCCAGCAGTGAGGCCGGTCTGGGTCAGCCCCAGCATTTT. This codes for CASSEAGLGQPQHF.

Only a few counts were recorded for this clonotype. The rearrangement uses TRBV27 and TRBJ2-5; 11 bases are shared with TRBD1. Unmatched junction bases numbered 3, after V lost 3 bases and J lost 3 bases. The CDR3 sequence is 15 residues long. The germline V gene encodes CDR1 MNHEY and CDR2 SMNVEV (reference sequence). DNA of the CDR3: TGTGCCAGCAGTTTGTGGGACAGGGGGGAAGAGACCCAGTACTTC. Translation gives CASSLWDRGEETQYF.

This clonotype was seen a few times. This sequence joins TRBV20-1 and TRBJ1-6; 9 bases agree with TRBD1. The ends lost 0 bases at V and 1 base at J; junction bases unmatched: 10. The CDR3 is 19 amino acids. Germline V gives CDR1 DFQATT, CDR2 SNEGSKA (reference sequence). The CDR3 protein is CSARDGGTGSLSYNSPLHF. The CDR3 region has the DNA TGCAGTGCTAGAGATGGGGGGACAGGGTCTTTGTCCTATAATTCACCCCTCCACTTT.

In this sample, this clonotype turned up a few times. The rearrangement links TRBV4-1 to TRBJ2-5; no clear D gene. The germline gives CDR1 MGHRA, CDR2 YSYEKL. Between the trimmed V and J ends, which lost 5 bases and 2 bases, there was a span of 15 bases. This CDR3 spans 15 amino acids. CDR3 in DNA: TGCGCCAGCAGCTCGTCCGGCTGGGCGCAAGAGACCCAGTACTTC. This translates into CASSSSGWAQETQYF.